Presented here are 13 T cell receptor beta chains from one specimen sequenced in a study of cytomegalovirus exposure and HLA in healthy donors. Use of 60 Vbeta and 13 Jbeta primers characterized the PCR. Assay: immunoSEQ multiplex PCR; the TCRdb copy retains only in-frame clones and omits some. In the table there are 60,000 to 90,000 clones, about two thirds of which are singletons. Sequencing input: PBMCs. These receptors were collected from a woman aged 45-65 years in good health and CMV-seropositive.

V usage is TRBV28 and J usage is TRBJ2-7; weak D call: TRBD2 (5 bases). V was shortened by 5 bases and J by 5 bases, with 13 bases between the two germline ends. The CDR3 is made up of 13 amino acids. CDR1 MDHEN and CDR2 SYDVKM come from the germline V gene. CDR3 sequence (DNA): TGTGCCAGCAGTCTCCTGGGAGCCCACGAGCAGTACTTC. Its protein product is CASSLLGAHEQYF.

The rearrangement uses TRBV5-1 and TRBJ2-6; perhaps TRBD1 as D (5 bases). Germline lookup yields CDR1 SGHRS and CDR2 YFSETQ. The CDR3 totals 15 residues. V was trimmed by 7 bases and J by 0 bases, leaving 11 bases between them. The CDR3 region has the DNA TGCGCCAGCCAGCAAGGGGACTCTGGGGCCAACGTCCTGACTTTC. It is translated as CASQQGDSGANVLTF.

J is TRBJ1-2 and V is TRBV2; 7 positions agree with TRBD1. The V segment lost 6 bases and the J segment 5 bases; nucleotides outside the gene matches: 3. Germline-derived CDR1 and CDR2 are SNHLY and FYNNEI. The CDR3 has 12 amino acids. Here the CDR3 DNA reads TGTGCCAGCAGAGAGACAGGGTATGGCTACACCTTC. This gives the protein CASRETGYGYTF.

This clone was counted a single time. In DNA form, the CDR3 reads TGTGCCAGCAGCTTATCCGCAACGGGAAACTATGGCTACACCTTC. Translating gives CASSLSATGNYGYTF. V is TRBV7-2 and J is TRBJ1-2; D ambiguous. CDR1 SGHTA and CDR2 FQGNSA come from the germline V gene. The germline V and J ends were trimmed by 2 bases and 2 bases, with 12 bases remaining between them. CDR3 size: 15 residues.

This sequence joins TRBV6-5 and TRBJ2-1; 9 nucleotides line up with TRBD2. Germline V lookup: CDR1 MNHEY, CDR2 SVGAGI. Germline trimming cut 0 bases from V and 8 bases from J; bases unmatched to any gene: 8. CDR3 length: 16 amino acids. CDR3 region: CASSYSGRGGRYEQFF. DNA for the CDR3: TGTGCCAGCAGTTACTCCGGGCGGGGGGGCCGCTATGAGCAGTTCTTC.

This clone was detected a few times. CDR3 coding DNA: TGCGCCAGCAGTGGACCGGGACTAGCGGGGTTATCCTACGAGCAGTACTTC. It translates to CASSGPGLAGLSYEQYF. The chain recombines TRBV10-1 with TRBJ2-7; 13 nucleotides agree with TRBD2. Per germline, CDR1 WNHNN and CDR2 SYGVQD (reference sequence). V gave up 4 bases and J gave up 1 base; unmatched junction bases: 7. This CDR3 is built from 17 residues.

V gene TRBV5-1 combines with J gene TRBJ1-1; no clear D. The CDR3 is 17 amino acids. Trimming removed 0 bases at V and 0 bases at J, with 15 bases between. Germline lookup yields CDR1 SGHRS and CDR2 YFSETQ. Written as DNA, the CDR3 is TGCGCCAGCAGCTTGGCTGGAGGCAGTATTGTGAACACTGAAGCTTTCTTT. It is translated as CASSLAGGSIVNTEAFF.

This clone was seen more than once but under ten times. This chain links TRBV9 with TRBJ2-2; 7 bases agree with TRBD2. The germline CDR1 and CDR2 sequences are SGDLS and YYNGEE. The CDR3 consists of 15 residues. J gave up 3 bases and V 0 bases, and 2 bases lay outside the gene matches. CDR3 in amino acids: CASSVGLADTGELFF. The CDR3 DNA is TGTGCCAGCAGCGTAGGACTAGCTGACACCGGGGAGCTGTTTTTT.

The genes are TRBV9 and TRBJ2-7; 14 positions agree with TRBD2. The CDR3 is 18 amino acids. Per the germline V gene, CDR1 is SGDLS and CDR2 is YYNGEE. V was pared by 0 bases and J by 5 bases, with 10 bases of the junction left unmatched. The CDR3 nucleotides read TGTGCCAGCAGCGTAGGGGGGGGACTAGCGGGAGCGGGTAACGAGCAGTACTTC. It codes for CASSVGGGLAGAGNEQYF.

V and J are TRBV4-1 and TRBJ2-2; D is unresolved. This CDR3 has 15 residues. The V gene lost 4 bases and the J gene lost 2 bases, with 11 bases spanning the gap. The V gene's germline CDR1 is MGHRA and CDR2 YSYEKL. The CDR3 sequence: CASSRGDLNTGELFF. DNA for the CDR3: TGCGCCAGCAGCCGAGGAGACCTAAACACCGGGGAGCTGTTTTTT.

V is TRBV30 and J is TRBJ1-4; maybe TRBD1 (6 bases). The CDR3 totals 14 residues. CDR1 and CDR2 from the germline V gene are GTSNPN and SVGIG (reference sequence). V lost 0 bases, J lost 8 bases, and 13 bases lay in between. The CDR3 coding sequence is TGTGCCTGGAGTGTAGGTCTTCAGGGGGAAAAACTGTTTTTT. It codes for CAWSVGLQGEKLFF. Complete variable domain (other parts from reference TRBV30 and TRBJ1-4): SQTIHQWPATLVQPVGSPLSLECTVEGTSNPNLYWYRQAAGRGLQLLFYSVGIGQISSEVPQNLSASRPQDRQFILSSKKLLLSDSGFYLCAWSVGLQGEKLFFGSGTQLSVL.

The rearrangement uses TRBV28 and TRBJ1-2; TRBD1 agrees at 9 bases. The CDR3 totals 15 residues. The germline CDR1 and CDR2 sequences are MDHEN and SYDVKM. V dropped 7 bases and J dropped 4; count of bases not matched to a gene: 10. CDR3 residues: CASIMGQGDTYGYTF. The CDR3 nucleotides are TGTGCCAGCATCATGGGACAGGGAGATACCTATGGCTACACCTTC.

This chain uses TRBV19 with TRBJ1-4, with a weak D call TRBD1 (5 bases). Trimming stripped 5 bases from V and 5 bases from J, with 15 bases between. The CDR3 contains 15 residues. From germline, CDR1 is LNHDA and CDR2 SQIVND (reference sequence). CDR3 in DNA: TGTGCCAGTAGTTATCGCTCGGCAGGGAATGAAAAACTGTTTTTT. Its protein is CASSYRSAGNEKLFF.